The T cell receptor beta chain under discussion was sequenced for a study of shared clonotypes between healthy human individuals. The CDR3 is 17 amino acids. Here immunoSEQ multiplex PCR was the method, and the copy in TCRdb shows in-frame clones only, minus some. This sample has more than 1,200,000 clones, with approximately 98.5% found just once. The V gene is TRBV12-2, the J gene TRBJ1-2. TRBV12-2 is reported as a pseudogene. This clonotype was obtained from a man between 25 and 39 years old in good health. The sequencing sample was made of naive CD4+ T cells sorted from blood. The subset was: CD45RA+ positively selected. CDR3 residues: CASRLVAPSGVAYGYTF. The DNA for the CDR3 is TGTGCAAGTCGCTTAGTAGCGCCCTCGGGGGTTGCCTATGGCTACACCTTC.